A single sample is the source of the 21 T cell receptor beta chains below, sequenced in a study of blood T cell repertoires in COVID-19 (dated by TCRdb to about 2020). The library was produced with the immunoSEQ multiplex PCR assay. TCRdb provides this immuneACCESS table in a form limited to in-frame rearrangements. Some clones are lacking; in checked studies, under half of them reflect an unresolved V gene, and why the rest are absent is not known. This sample comprises almost 400,000 clones, 70% to 90% of them detected only once. Clones ranked in the top ten supply more than 0.9% of the sample. Source material: PBMCs or T cells enriched from blood (not recorded which). The origin of the receptors is a woman in her twenties or thirties with acute COVID-19.

The chain uses TRBV12-3 or TRBV12-4 and TRBJ1-5, with D perhaps TRBD1 (5 bases). This CDR3 is 13 amino acids long. V lost 1 base and J lost 5, with 6 bases in between. CDR3 in DNA: TGTGCCAGCAGTTTAGGGGGCTATCAGCCCCAGCATTTT. This encodes CASSLGGYQPQHF.

The chain is built from TRBV11-2 and TRBJ1-5, with 10 nucleotides matching TRBD1. Germline lookup yields CDR1 SGHAT and CDR2 FQNNGV. The CDR3 extends over 15 amino acids. After removal of 5 bases from V and 1 base from J, the junction contained 2 bases not matched to a gene. The CDR3 region has the DNA TGTGCCAGCAGCGGGGGACAGGGGAGCAATCAGCCCCAGCATTTT. As protein: CASSGGQGSNQPQHF.

This clone was recorded once. The chain has TRBV4-1 and TRBJ1-4, with TRBD1 matching over 11 bases. The V segment lost 3 bases and the J segment 8 bases; nucleotides outside the gene matches: 2. The CDR3 spans 14 residues. Germline V gives CDR1 MGHRA, CDR2 YSYEKL. CDR3 residues: CASSQGQGDEKLFF. CDR3 nucleotides: TGCGCCAGCAGCCAGGGACAGGGGGACGAAAAACTGTTTTTT.

The V and J genes are TRBV3-1 (or the pseudogene TRBV3-2) and TRBJ1-1; a possible D gene is TRBD1 (5 bases). V lost 6 bases to trimming and J lost 5 bases, with 13 bases between them. The CDR3 has 13 amino acids. Germline CDR1 and CDR2: LGHDT and YNNKEL (reference sequence). The CDR3 DNA reads as TGTGCCAGCAGTCTCAGGGATGGAACTGAAGCTTTCTTT. Translated, it gives CASSLRDGTEAFF.

The V and J genes are TRBV27 and TRBJ1-5; D unclear. Germline assignment: CDR1 MNHEY and CDR2 SMNVEV (reference sequence). This CDR3 has 15 residues. The V gene lost 2 bases and the J gene lost 0 bases, with 8 bases spanning the gap. CDR3 residues: CASSLTQNSNQPQHF. CDR3 DNA sequence: TGTGCCAGCAGTTTAACACAGAATAGCAATCAGCCCCAGCATTTT.

The rearrangement links TRBV20-1 to TRBJ2-5, with a tentative D call TRBD1 (6 bases). The CDR3 consists of 11 residues. CDR1 DFQATT and CDR2 SNEGSKA come from the germline V gene (reference sequence). V was trimmed by 4 bases and J by 3 bases, leaving 6 bases between them. CDR3 loop: CSATGEETQYF. The CDR3 coding sequence is TGCAGTGCTACAGGGGAAGAGACCCAGTACTTC.

This chain joins TRBV12-3 or TRBV12-4 and TRBJ1-1; weak D call: TRBD1 (6 bases). The CDR3 runs to 13 residues. The germline V and J ends were trimmed by 8 bases and 5 bases, with 15 bases remaining between them. The CDR3 nucleotides read TGTGCCAGCGAGGGGGTTTGGGGGACTGAAGCTTTCTTT. Protein product: CASEGVWGTEAFF.

This clone was counted once. V gene TRBV5-4 combines with J gene TRBJ2-7; TRBD1 aligns across 10 bases. Trimming at V came to 1 base and at J to 10 bases, leaving 8 bases not matched to a gene. CDR1 and CDR2 (germline): SGHNT, YYREEE (reference sequence). This CDR3 is 14 amino acids long. The CDR3: CASSLYGTGAIQYF. The CDR3 DNA is TGTGCCAGCAGCTTGTACGGGACAGGGGCGATTCAGTACTTC.

The chain couples TRBV7-2 to TRBJ1-3; D perhaps matches TRBD1 (6 bases). CDR1 is SGHTA and CDR2 is FQGNSA in the germline V gene. CDR3 size: 11 residues. V was trimmed by 6 bases and J by 12 bases, leaving 12 bases between them. The CDR3 DNA reads TGTGCCAGCAGGTCCAGGGGCCACATATATTTT. Translation gives CASRSRGHIYF.

The table lists this clone with a few counts. This chain links TRBV9 with TRBJ2-1; 9 nucleotides align to TRBD2. Germline V lookup: CDR1 SGDLS, CDR2 YYNGEE. Losses at the gene ends were 3 bases for V and 8 bases for J; bases not matched to a gene: 12. The CDR3 is 16 amino acids. CDR3 nucleotide sequence: TGTGCCAGCAGCGCACCTAGCGGGGTATGGGAGGATGAGCAGTTCTTC. It specifies CASSAPSGVWEDEQFF.

This clone was detected many times. This chain connects TRBV5-1 to TRBJ2-1; 9 bases map to TRBD1. This CDR3 has 16 residues. CDR1 and CDR2 from the germline V gene are SGHRS and YFSETQ. V shed 4 bases, J shed 6 bases, and the junction held 11 bases outside the gene matches. CDR3 loop: CASSRAEGTGSNEQFF. Here the CDR3 DNA reads TGCGCCAGCAGCCGAGCGGAAGGGACAGGGTCCAATGAGCAGTTCTTC.

V gene TRBV7-6 combines with J gene TRBJ2-3; TRBD2 aligns across 8 bases. The V and J ends lost 2 bases and 0 bases, in that order; junction bases with no gene match: 4. The CDR3 is made up of 16 amino acids. Germline-derived CDR1 and CDR2 are SGHVS and FNYEAQ. DNA for the CDR3: TGTGCCAGCAGCTTACGGGGGGGGACTAGCACAGATACGCAGTATTTT. It specifies CASSLRGGTSTDTQYF.

The rearrangement uses TRBV14 and TRBJ2-7, with no clear D. The CDR3 runs 13 residues. CDR1 is SGHDN, CDR2 FVKESK, per germline. V lost 8 bases and J 3 bases, leaving 14 bases between the germline ends. CDR3 sequence (DNA): TGTGCCAGCTCCCCAACAGAGAGCTACGAGCAGTACTTC. It codes for CASSPTESYEQYF.

The chain combines TRBV6-6 with TRBJ1-1; weak D call: TRBD1 (6 bases). The CDR3 spans 14 residues. Trimming removed 4 bases from V and 5 bases from J, with 14 bases in between. Germline V gene data show CDR1 as MNHNY and CDR2 as SVGAGI (reference sequence). CDR3 sequence reads: CASSFDHRVTEAFF. The CDR3 DNA sequence: TGTGCCAGCAGTTTTGATCACAGGGTGACTGAAGCTTTCTTT.

The gene calls are TRBV7-8 and TRBJ1-1; TRBD1 matches 7 bases. CDR3 size: 17 residues. J was trimmed by 0 bases and V by 2 bases; bases with no gene match: 9. Germline V gene lookup returns CDR1 SGHVS and CDR2 FQNEAQ. The CDR3 spells CASSLHRGYDLNTEAFF. CDR3 sequence (DNA): TGTGCCAGCAGCTTACACAGGGGCTATGATCTGAACACTGAAGCTTTCTTT.

V is TRBV5-5 and J is TRBJ1-1; 9 bases are shared with TRBD1. Germline loops: CDR1 SGHKS, CDR2 YYEKEE (reference sequence). The CDR3 loop spans 15 amino acids. The V and J ends lost 5 bases and 0 bases, in that order; junction bases with no gene match: 5. The CDR3 DNA reads as TGTGCCAGCAGTGAAGGGACAGGGCTGAACACTGAAGCTTTCTTT. Translated, it gives CASSEGTGLNTEAFF.

The chain couples TRBV30 to TRBJ1-1; D is perhaps TRBD1 (6 bases). CDR3 length: 13 residues. Between the trimmed V and J ends, which lost 2 bases and 3 bases, there was a span of 10 bases. Germline values: CDR1 GTSNPN, CDR2 SVGIG (reference sequence). The CDR3 nucleotides read TGTGCCTGGAGTAAGGGGGGGGACACTGAAGCTTTCTTT. It specifies CAWSKGGDTEAFF.

This chain connects TRBV27 to TRBJ2-3, with 7 bases fitting TRBD2. The CDR3 covers 16 residues. Trimming took 7 bases from V and 3 from J; bases not matched to a gene: 13. Germline CDR1 MNHEY, CDR2 SMNVEV (reference sequence). CDR3 sequence (DNA): TGTGCCAGCACCGTAGGAGCGGGGCCCAAAACAGATACGCAGTATTTT. Protein product: CASTVGAGPKTDTQYF.

The rearrangement links TRBV24-1 to TRBJ2-1; tentative D call: TRBD1 (5 bases). Germline V gene sequence: CDR1 KGHDR, CDR2 SFDVKD. The CDR3 runs to 13 residues. V was cut by 5 bases and J by 10 bases, with 14 bases left in between. CDR3 loop: CATSVFQGREQFF. CDR3 nucleotide sequence: TGTGCCACCAGTGTTTTCCAGGGCAGAGAGCAGTTCTTC.

The chain couples TRBV5-1 to TRBJ2-5, with 8 bases identical to TRBD1. Germline V gene sequence: CDR1 SGHRS, CDR2 YFSETQ. This CDR3 is 15 amino acids long. Trimming cost V 3 bases and J 3 bases; bases outside gene matches: 7. DNA for the CDR3: TGCGCCAGCAGCTCGAGGACAGGGCTTGAAGAGACCCAGTACTTC. It codes for CASSSRTGLEETQYF.

The V and J genes are TRBV5-1 and TRBJ2-5, with 8 nucleotides matching TRBD1. The CDR3 runs 16 residues. CDR1 and CDR2 (germline): SGHRS, YFSETQ. Trimming took 0 bases from V and 2 from J; bases not matched to a gene: 6. The CDR3 region is CASSLARTGFQETQYF. CDR3 in DNA: TGCGCCAGCAGCTTGGCTAGGACAGGGTTTCAAGAGACCCAGTACTTC.